Below are 30 T cell receptor beta chains sequenced from a single sample in a study of blood T cell repertoires in COVID-19. The protocol was immunoSEQ multiplex PCR, while the TCRdb copy is restricted to in-frame clones and leaves out a portion. Of nearly 110,000 clones in the sample, around four fifths are singletons; the top ten hold approximately 4.5%. Sequencing was performed on peripheral blood. These TCRs come from an older man with acute or convalescent COVID-19.

CDR3 sequence (DNA): TGTGCCAGCTCACCTCTGACTAGCGGGGGGGGCACAGATACGCAGTATTTT. Amino acids: CASSPLTSGGGTDTQYF. The rearrangement links TRBV18 to TRBJ2-3; TRBD2 matches at 14 bases. The V and J ends lost 3 bases and 1 base, in that order; junction bases with no gene match: 3. CDR3 length: 17 residues. Germline values: CDR1 KGHSH, CDR2 LQKENI.

The chain combines TRBV3-1 (or the pseudogene TRBV3-2) with TRBJ1-2; 7 bases are a match to TRBD1. Per germline, CDR1 LGHDT and CDR2 YNNKEL (reference sequence). The CDR3 has 15 amino acids. Trimming took 0 bases from V and 8 from J; bases not matched to a gene: 9. As DNA, the CDR3 is TGTGCCAGCAGCCAAGATGGAGACAGGGCAGGAGGCTACACCTTC. Protein product: CASSQDGDRAGGYTF.

The chain combines TRBV6-5 with TRBJ1-2, with D unresolved. The CDR3 runs to 14 residues. V was cut by 2 bases and J by 4 bases, with 11 bases left in between. CDR1 and CDR2 from the germline V gene are MNHEY and SVGAGI. CDR3 nucleotides: TGTGCCAGCAGTTACCTGACTGAGAGCTATGGCTACACCTTC. Amino acids: CASSYLTESYGYTF.

This clone was seen just once. The chain has TRBV19 and TRBJ2-7; a weak D match, TRBD1 (6 bases). There are 14 residues in the CDR3. The V gene's germline CDR1 is LNHDA and CDR2 SQIVND (reference sequence). V lost 5 bases and J 2 bases, leaving 13 bases between the germline ends. For the CDR3, the DNA is TGTGCCAGTAGTTTGGGCAGGGGCACCTACGAGCAGTACTTC. Translating gives CASSLGRGTYEQYF.

CDR3 loop: CASSPGQGPYGYTF. The CDR3 DNA sequence: TGTGCCAGCAGCCCCGGACAGGGCCCCTATGGCTACACCTTC. V is TRBV7-9 and J is TRBJ1-2, with 8 bases identical to TRBD1. Per the germline V gene, CDR1 is SEHNR and CDR2 is FQNEAQ (reference sequence). V shed 5 bases, J shed 4 bases, and the junction held 6 bases outside the gene matches. CDR3 size: 14 residues.

This chain joins TRBV12-3 or TRBV12-4 and TRBJ1-2; D might be TRBD1 (5 bases). There are 13 residues in the CDR3. V was trimmed by 5 bases and J by 2 bases, leaving 9 bases between them. The CDR3 sequence is CASSPDMNYGYTF. The CDR3 nucleotides read TGTGCCAGCAGTCCGGACATGAACTATGGCTACACCTTC.

This clone was recorded only once. The V call is TRBV5-6, the J call TRBJ1-2, with 8 bases that match TRBD1. This CDR3 contains 18 residues. With 0 bases clipped from V and 2 bases from J, the junction kept 12 bases outside the gene matches. Germline loops: CDR1 SGHDT, CDR2 YYEEEE. For the CDR3, the DNA is TGTGCCAGCAGCTTGGTCCCCAGGACAGGGAGGCTAAACTATGGCTACACCTTC. Translated: CASSLVPRTGRLNYGYTF.

CDR3 bases: TGTGCCAGCAGTTACGTCTACGACTATGGCTACACCTTC. It translates to CASSYVYDYGYTF. J is TRBJ1-2 and V is TRBV6-5; D is unresolved. The CDR3 is 13 residues long. V gave up 2 bases and J gave up 3 bases, with 7 bases separating them. In germline, CDR1 is MNHEY, CDR2 SVGAGI.

This clone was recorded a few times. The chain uses TRBV20-1 and TRBJ1-2; 8 bases line up with TRBD1. From germline, CDR1 is DFQATT and CDR2 SNEGSKA (reference sequence). The CDR3 consists of 14 residues. The trim removed 3 bases at V and 1 base at J, leaving 4 bases unmatched. CDR3 amino acids: CSASRGQGNYGYTF. CDR3 in DNA: TGCAGTGCTAGTCGCGGACAGGGTAACTATGGCTACACCTTC.

The gene calls are TRBV9 and TRBJ2-1, with TRBD2 matching 9 bases. The V and J ends lost 6 bases and 5 bases, in that order; junction bases with no gene match: 6. There are 14 residues in the CDR3. Per germline, CDR1 SGDLS and CDR2 YYNGEE. The CDR3 DNA sequence: TGTGCCAGCAACCCGGGACTAGCAGACAATGAGCAGTTCTTC. Amino acids: CASNPGLADNEQFF.

The chain has TRBV10-3 and TRBJ2-1, with 7 bases matching TRBD2. Germline loops: CDR1 ENHRY, CDR2 SYGVKD. J gave up 5 bases and V 7 bases, and 5 bases lay outside the gene matches. The CDR3 runs 13 residues. This chain's CDR3 is CAINGGSNNEQFF. For the CDR3, the DNA is TGTGCCATCAACGGGGGGTCCAACAATGAGCAGTTCTTC.

The gene calls are TRBV5-8 and TRBJ1-1; possible D gene TRBD1, 5 bases. The CDR3 sequence is 11 residues long. The germline V gene has CDR1 SGHTS and CDR2 YDEGEE. Trimming cost V 9 bases and J 11 bases, with 17 bases left between them. CDR3 region: CATRTDSSAFF. In DNA, the CDR3 is TGTGCCACACGGACCGACAGTTCCGCTTTCTTT.

The rearrangement links TRBV9 to TRBJ1-1, with 9 positions matching TRBD1. J was trimmed by 4 bases and V by 0 bases; bases with no gene match: 7. The CDR3 loop spans 16 amino acids. Germline V lookup: CDR1 SGDLS, CDR2 YYNGEE. As DNA, the CDR3 is TGTGCCAGCAGCGTAGAGGTCTCACAGGGGGCCACTGAAGCTTTCTTT. Its protein is CASSVEVSQGATEAFF.

DNA for the CDR3: TGTGCCAGTCGACTCGGGACAGAGCAGTATTTT. Its protein is CASRLGTEQYF. The chain uses TRBV19 and TRBJ2-3; TRBD1 agrees at 7 bases. Germline loops: CDR1 LNHDA, CDR2 SQIVND (reference sequence). Germline trimming cut 8 bases from V and 11 bases from J; bases unmatched to any gene: 7. This CDR3 is 11 amino acids long.

This rearrangement joins TRBV7-6 to TRBJ2-5; D might be TRBD2 (6 bases). CDR3 size: 17 residues. Per the germline V gene, CDR1 is SGHVS and CDR2 is FNYEAQ. V dropped 5 bases and J dropped 2 bases, with 21 bases sitting between them. The CDR3 nucleotides are TGTGCCAGCAGCCTCGAATTTACAGCGGCGGGGCAAGAGACCCAGTACTTC. Its translation is CASSLEFTAAGQETQYF.

This sequence joins TRBV6-5 and TRBJ2-2, with 7 positions matching TRBD1. The CDR3 contains 15 residues. Germline-derived CDR1 and CDR2 are MNHEY and SVGAGI. With 0 bases clipped from V and 3 bases from J, the junction kept 1 base outside the gene matches. This chain's CDR3 is CASSYSGGDTGELFF. The DNA for the CDR3 is TGTGCCAGCAGTTACTCAGGGGGCGACACCGGGGAGCTGTTTTTT.

By sample fraction, this clone is medium-sized (0.01 to 0.1%). The chain joins TRBV5-1 to TRBJ1-1; a weak D match, TRBD1 (6 bases). The CDR3 covers 14 residues. The germline V gene has CDR1 SGHRS and CDR2 YFSETQ. Trimming pared 4 bases from V and 2 bases from J, leaving 12 bases between. The CDR3 nucleotides are TGCGCCAGCAGCCTGCGGGGGGCAAACACTGAAGCTTTCTTT. This sequence encodes CASSLRGANTEAFF. The full variable domain, completed using reference TRBV5-1 and TRBJ1-1, is KAGVTQTPRYLIKTRGQQVTLSCSPISGHRSVSWYQQTPGQGLQFLFEYFSETQRNKGNFPGRFSGRQFSNSRSEMNVSTLELGDSALYLCASSLRGANTEAFFGQGTRLTVV.

The chain links TRBV18 to TRBJ1-5, with D possibly matching TRBD1 (5 bases). The CDR3 extends over 16 amino acids. Per germline, CDR1 KGHSH and CDR2 LQKENI. V lost 1 base and J 4 bases, leaving 14 bases between the germline ends. In DNA form, the CDR3 reads TGTGCCAGCTCACCACGGGGGGTTTTGGGAAATCAGCCCCAGCATTTT. Protein sequence: CASSPRGVLGNQPQHF.

The genes are TRBV2 and TRBJ2-2; 7 nucleotides line up with TRBD1. The CDR3 consists of 16 residues. V trimming: 1 base; J trimming: 0 bases; junction bases outside the gene matches: 2. Germline CDR1 SNHLY, CDR2 FYNNEI. CDR3 residues: CASSEGGGANTGELFF. The CDR3 coding sequence is TGTGCCAGCAGTGAAGGAGGGGGCGCGAACACCGGGGAGCTGTTTTTT. Together with reference TRBV2 and TRBJ2-2, the CDR3 gives the full variable domain: EPEVTQTPSHQVTQMGQEVILRCVPISNHLYFYWYRQILGQKVEFLVSFYNNEISEKSEIFDDQFSVERPDGSNFTLKIRSTKLEDSAMYFCASSEGGGANTGELFFGEGSRLTVL.

The V and J genes are TRBV6-5 and TRBJ2-2, with 9 nucleotides matching TRBD1. This CDR3 comprises 15 residues. Per the germline V gene, CDR1 is MNHEY and CDR2 is SVGAGI. Trimming at V came to 6 bases and at J to 3 bases, leaving 5 bases not matched to a gene. CDR3 protein: CASSRDRADTGELFF. CDR3 sequence (DNA): TGTGCCAGCAGCAGGGACAGGGCGGACACCGGGGAGCTGTTTTTT.

This chain links TRBV10-1 with TRBJ1-1; 8 nucleotides align to TRBD1. The CDR3 runs to 13 residues. Germline CDR1 WNHNN, CDR2 SYGVQD (reference sequence). The J segment lost 5 bases and the V segment lost 5 bases, leaving 4 bases of the junction unmatched. DNA of the CDR3: TGCGCCAGCAGTACGACAGGGGAAACTGAAGCTTTCTTT. It translates to CASSTTGETEAFF.

The V gene is TRBV12-3 or TRBV12-4, the J gene TRBJ2-5; D might be TRBD1 (7 bases). The V end lost 6 bases, the J end lost 5 bases, and 13 bases lay between the germline ends. The CDR3 runs to 13 residues. The CDR3 nucleotides are TGTGCCAGCAGGACACAGGGGAGGGAGACCCAGTACTTC. This sequence encodes CASRTQGRETQYF.

This chain uses TRBV9 with TRBJ2-5, with D unresolved. Germline values: CDR1 SGDLS, CDR2 YYNGEE. This CDR3 is built from 16 residues. V dropped 0 bases and J dropped 3 bases, with 15 bases sitting between them. The CDR3 bases are TGTGCCAGCAGCGTAGCGAAACACAGCCCCGAAGAGACCCAGTACTTC. Translated, it gives CASSVAKHSPEETQYF.

This chain links TRBV27 with TRBJ2-3, with 9 nucleotides matching TRBD2. Germline CDR1 reads MNHEY; CDR2 reads SMNVEV (reference sequence). The length of the CDR3 is 20 residues. Losses at the gene ends were 1 base for V and 0 bases for J; bases not matched to a gene: 14. CDR3 coding DNA: TGTGCCAGCAGTTTATTCCCCCCCCGGCGGACTAGCGCGAGCACAGATACGCAGTATTTT. The encoded protein is CASSLFPPRRTSASTDTQYF.

V gene TRBV9 combines with J gene TRBJ1-1; TRBD1 matches at 8 bases. After removal of 4 bases from V and 6 bases from J, the junction contained 8 bases not matched to a gene. Per germline, CDR1 SGDLS and CDR2 YYNGEE. CDR3 length: 14 amino acids. The CDR3 region is CASSFQDRGPEAFF. The CDR3 coding sequence is TGTGCCAGCAGCTTCCAAGACAGGGGACCTGAAGCTTTCTTT.

The rearrangement joins TRBV3-1 (or the pseudogene TRBV3-2) to TRBJ1-2; D not resolved. Germline loops: CDR1 LGHDT, CDR2 YNNKEL (reference sequence). The CDR3 runs to 13 residues. Trimming removed 4 bases from V and 4 bases from J, with 10 bases in between. CDR3 in amino acids: CASSRGGSYGYTF. DNA of the CDR3: TGTGCCAGCAGCCGGGGAGGGAGCTATGGCTACACCTTC.

In its sample, this clone was seen once. V usage is TRBV3-1 (or the pseudogene TRBV3-2) and J usage is TRBJ1-3; unclear D gene. The length of the CDR3 is 10 residues. Germline CDR1 reads LGHDT; CDR2 reads YNNKEL (reference sequence). The V end was cut by 8 bases, the J end by 7 bases, with 6 bases between. The DNA of the CDR3 is TGTGCCAGCGGCAGGAACACCATATATTTT. Protein product: CASGRNTIYF.

This chain joins TRBV20-1 and TRBJ2-4; D might be TRBD1 (5 bases). The germline gives CDR1 DFQATT, CDR2 SNEGSKA (reference sequence). This CDR3 has 15 residues. Trimming pared 3 bases from V and 0 bases from J, leaving 12 bases between. The CDR3: CSASKGLLAKNIQYF. The DNA for the CDR3 is TGCAGTGCTAGTAAGGGGTTACTAGCCAAAAACATTCAGTACTTC.

The gene calls are TRBV28 and TRBJ1-4; 8 bases line up with TRBD1. This CDR3 comprises 15 residues. Germline V CDR1 and CDR2: MDHEN, SYDVKM. J was trimmed by 7 bases and V by 4 bases; bases with no gene match: 8. CDR3 nucleotide sequence: TGTGCCAGCAGTTGGCAGGGGGCTAATCGTGAAAAACTGTTTTTT. It encodes CASSWQGANREKLFF. The variable domain in full, completed from reference TRBV28 and TRBJ1-4, reads DVKVTQSSRYLVKRTGEKVFLECVQDMDHENMFWYRQDPGLGLRLIYFSYDVKMKEKGDIPEGYSVSREKKERFSLILESASTNQTSMYLCASSWQGANREKLFFGSGTQLSVL.

The genes are TRBV6-5 and TRBJ1-2, with D possibly matching TRBD1 (6 bases). The ends were cut back, 6 bases at V and 7 bases at J, with 15 bases in the middle. Germline CDR1 is MNHEY and CDR2 is SVGAGI. The CDR3 loop spans 13 amino acids. For the CDR3, the DNA is TGTGCCAGCAGCAGGGACACCATCTCTGGCTACACCTTC. This encodes CASSRDTISGYTF.